The 2 T cell receptor beta chains in this list originate from one sample, sequenced in a study of cytomegalovirus exposure and HLA in healthy donors. Primers for the PCR totalled 60 Vbeta and 13 Jbeta. This table comes from immunoSEQ multiplex PCR, and its TCRdb copy is limited to in-frame clones, with some not included. The data show about 130,000 clones, about 74% seen once. Sequencing used PBMCs. The receptors derive from a man between 40 and 49 years old in good health and CMV-seropositive.

V and J are TRBV6-5 and TRBJ2-7; a weak D match, TRBD1 (6 bases). Germline lookup yields CDR1 MNHEY and CDR2 SVGAGI. CDR3 length: 15 amino acids. The germline V and J ends were trimmed by 1 base and 0 bases, with 10 bases remaining between them. CDR3 nucleotides: TGTGCCAGCAGTTACTTACAGGGAACCTCCTACGAGCAGTACTTC. Its protein product is CASSYLQGTSYEQYF.

The V call is TRBV7-9, the J call TRBJ2-5, with D tentatively TRBD2 (5 bases). Germline CDR1 SEHNR, CDR2 FQNEAQ (reference sequence). V lost 7 bases and J 5 bases, leaving 14 bases between the germline ends. The length of the CDR3 is 13 residues. In DNA form, the CDR3 reads TGTGCCAGCAACAAAGGAGGACCGGAGACCCAGTACTTC. This gives the protein CASNKGGPETQYF. Variable domain in full (rest from reference TRBV7-9 and TRBJ2-5): DTGVSQNPRHKITKRGQNVTFRCDPISEHNRLYWYRQTLGQGPEFLTYFQNEAQLEKSRLLSDRFSAERPKGSFSTLEIQRTEQGDSAMYLCASNKGGPETQYFGPGTRLLVL.